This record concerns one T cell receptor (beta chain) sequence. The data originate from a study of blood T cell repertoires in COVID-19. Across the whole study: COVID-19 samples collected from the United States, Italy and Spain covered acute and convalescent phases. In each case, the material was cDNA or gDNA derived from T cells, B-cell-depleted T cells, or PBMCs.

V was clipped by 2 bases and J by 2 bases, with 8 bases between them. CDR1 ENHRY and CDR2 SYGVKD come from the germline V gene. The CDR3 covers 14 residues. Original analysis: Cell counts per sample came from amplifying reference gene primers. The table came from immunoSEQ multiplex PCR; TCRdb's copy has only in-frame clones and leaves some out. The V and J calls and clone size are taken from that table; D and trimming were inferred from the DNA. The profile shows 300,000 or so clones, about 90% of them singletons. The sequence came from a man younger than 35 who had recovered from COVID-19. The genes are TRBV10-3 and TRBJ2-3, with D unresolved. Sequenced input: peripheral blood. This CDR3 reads CAISEGPTTDTQYF. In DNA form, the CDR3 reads TGTGCCATCAGTGAGGGGCCCACCACAGATACGCAGTATTTT.